Reported below is one TCR beta chain. The antigen is unknown. Sequenced by immunoSEQ multiplex PCR; TCRdb stores in-frame clones only, minus some. Among about 140,000 clones listed, around 90% were seen once. This CDR3 region has 13 residues. From germline, CDR1 is SNHLY and CDR2 FYNNEI. Trimming pared 5 bases from V and 10 bases from J, leaving 17 bases between. The data derive from a study of T cell responses to AZD1222 COVID-19 vaccine. Findings of the study overall: Most donors were white British, females outnumbered males, and clonal diversity was possibly underestimated. The study sampled repertoires only after the peak T cell response. Close to half of all spike-specific TCRs reportedly target regions of the variants that are unmutated.

The sequence was obtained from an adult who received the AZD1222 COVID-19 vaccine. Sequenced here: peripheral blood, sampled 28 days after the second AZD1222 dose. The chain combines TRBV2 with TRBJ2-5; tentative D call: TRBD2 (5 bases). The CDR3 reads CASSPRVREGQYF. For the CDR3, the DNA is TGTGCCAGCAGTCCCCGGGTTCGAGAGGGCCAGTACTTC.